The rows below give T cell receptor beta chains drawn from one sample of a study of control samples from healthy donors and cancer patients. The method was immunoSEQ multiplex PCR; TCRdb's version includes in-frame clones alone and lacks a portion of them. In the table there are roughly 120,000 clones, approximately 90% of which are singletons. The source material was blood. The receptors here all came from a woman aged 18-29 years in good health. The CDR3 runs from the conserved cysteine through the conserved F or W. D genes are given only for firm matches. Size is stated for part of the rows, as once, few or many counts, or as a class when the clone is expanded.

clone_size: NA
j_call: TRBJ1-1
d_call: TRBD1
v_call: TRBV10-2
cdr3_nt: TGCGCCAGCAGGGACAGGGGGTTAACTGAAGCTTTCTTT
cdr3_aa: CASRDRGLTEAFF

clone_size: NA
j_call: TRBJ1-1
d_call: NA
v_call: TRBV5-8
cdr3_nt: TGTGCCAGCAGCAGAAGGACAGCTTTCTTT
cdr3_aa: CASSRRTAFF

clone_size: NA
j_call: TRBJ2-7
d_call: NA
v_call: TRBV30
cdr3_nt: TGTGCCTGGAGTGTACCTGGGCTGATCTACGAGCAGTACTTC
cdr3_aa: CAWSVPGLIYEQYF

clone_size: NA
j_call: TRBJ1-4
d_call: NA
v_call: TRBV19
cdr3_nt: TGTGCCAGTAGTTCAGGACAGACCACAACTAATGAAAAACTGTTTTTT
cdr3_aa: CASSSGQTTTNEKLFF

clone_size: NA
j_call: TRBJ1-1
d_call: NA
v_call: TRBV2
cdr3_nt: TGTGCCAGCATGACAGAACCCTTATTAAACACTGAAGCTTTCTTT
cdr3_aa: CASMTEPLLNTEAFF

clone_size: NA
j_call: TRBJ2-1
d_call: NA
v_call: TRBV7-3
cdr3_nt: TGTGCCAGCAGCTTAAATAGCAGGGGAAATGAGCAGTTCTTC
cdr3_aa: CASSLNSRGNEQFF

clone_size: NA
j_call: TRBJ1-2
d_call: NA
v_call: TRBV18
cdr3_nt: TGTGCCAGCTCACAGGACGCCACCTATGGCTACACCTTC
cdr3_aa: CASSQDATYGYTF

clone_size: few
j_call: TRBJ1-1
d_call: TRBD1
v_call: TRBV13
cdr3_nt: TGTGCCAGCAGCGTACAGGGGCGGACTGAAGCTTTCTTT
cdr3_aa: CASSVQGRTEAFF

clone_size: once
j_call: TRBJ1-3
d_call: NA
v_call: TRBV28
cdr3_nt: TGTGCCAGCAGTCCTATTCCTGGAAACACCATATATTTT
cdr3_aa: CASSPIPGNTIYF

clone_size: NA
j_call: TRBJ1-1
d_call: TRBD1
v_call: TRBV18
cdr3_nt: TGTGCCAGCTCAAGCGGACAGGGGGGGAACACTGAAGCTTTCTTT
cdr3_aa: CASSSGQGGNTEAFF

clone_size: NA
j_call: TRBJ2-7
d_call: TRBD2
v_call: TRBV14
cdr3_nt: TGTGCCAGCAGCAAAACTAGCGTGAACGAGCAGTACTTC
cdr3_aa: CASSKTSVNEQYF

clone_size: NA
j_call: TRBJ2-3
d_call: NA
v_call: TRBV6-2/TRBV6-3
cdr3_nt: TGTGCCAGCAGTTACTCTCGGCTAGCCCAGTCGGGCACAGATACGCAGTATTTT
cdr3_aa: CASSYSRLAQSGTDTQYF

clone_size: NA
j_call: TRBJ2-5
d_call: NA
v_call: TRBV4-3
cdr3_nt: TGCGCCAGCAGCCAAGAAGAACAGGAAGAGACCCAGTACTTC
cdr3_aa: CASSQEEQEETQYF

clone_size: NA
j_call: TRBJ2-2
d_call: NA
v_call: TRBV3-1/TRBV3-2
cdr3_nt: TGTGCCAGCAGCCAAGACTCTAATGCGGGACGGAACACCGGGGAGCTGTTTTTT
cdr3_aa: CASSQDSNAGRNTGELFF

clone_size: NA
j_call: TRBJ2-7
d_call: TRBD1
v_call: TRBV28
cdr3_nt: TGTGCCAGCAGTATCGGGACAGCCTACGAGCAGTACTTC
cdr3_aa: CASSIGTAYEQYF

clone_size: once
j_call: TRBJ2-7
d_call: NA
v_call: TRBV21-1
cdr3_nt: TGTGCCAGCAGCAAAGGGCCCCGACAGGGTATTACCTACGAGCAGTACTTC
cdr3_aa: CASSKGPRQGITYEQYF

clone_size: NA
j_call: TRBJ1-1
d_call: NA
v_call: TRBV27
cdr3_nt: TGTGCCAGCTTTCAGAGGCTATCTACAGGGAGGCGGAACACTGAAGCTTTCTTT
cdr3_aa: CASFQRLSTGRRNTEAFF

clone_size: NA
j_call: TRBJ2-5
d_call: TRBD1
v_call: TRBV29-1
cdr3_nt: TGCAGCGCCTCGACAGGGTTCCGCCAAGAGACCCAGTACTTC
cdr3_aa: CSASTGFRQETQYF

clone_size: few
j_call: TRBJ1-3
d_call: NA
v_call: TRBV10-1
cdr3_nt: TGCGCCAGCACCGCAGGGAGCTCTGGAAACACCATATATTTT
cdr3_aa: CASTAGSSGNTIYF

clone_size: NA
j_call: TRBJ1-1
d_call: NA
v_call: TRBV6-1
cdr3_nt: TGTGCCAGCAGTGAATTTGGGTGGGACACTGAAGCTTTCTTT
cdr3_aa: CASSEFGWDTEAFF

clone_size: NA
j_call: TRBJ2-7
d_call: TRBD2
v_call: TRBV9
cdr3_nt: TGTGCCAGCAGCATCGGGACTAGCGTGTACGAGCAGTACTTC
cdr3_aa: CASSIGTSVYEQYF

clone_size: NA
j_call: TRBJ2-7
d_call: NA
v_call: TRBV3-1/TRBV3-2
cdr3_nt: TGTGCCAGCAGCCACCATAGCAGCCACGAGCAGTACTTC
cdr3_aa: CASSHHSSHEQYF

clone_size: few
j_call: TRBJ2-5
d_call: NA
v_call: TRBV30
cdr3_nt: TGTGCCTGGAGTGGTATTGGAGAGACCCAGTACTTC
cdr3_aa: CAWSGIGETQYF

clone_size: NA
j_call: TRBJ1-6
d_call: TRBD1
v_call: TRBV6-1
cdr3_nt: TGTGCCAGCAGTGCGGAACTGGGACAGAGGATGTATAATTCACCCCTCCACTTT
cdr3_aa: CASSAELGQRMYNSPLHF

clone_size: NA
j_call: TRBJ2-7
d_call: TRBD1
v_call: TRBV28
cdr3_nt: TGTGCCAGCAGTTTAGGGTCACAAGGACAGGCCCTTAGGGACTTC
cdr3_aa: CASSLGSQGQALRDF

clone_size: NA
j_call: TRBJ2-5
d_call: NA
v_call: TRBV5-4
cdr3_nt: TGTGCCAGCAGCTTGGGCATCCAAGAGACCCAGTACTTC
cdr3_aa: CASSLGIQETQYF

clone_size: few
j_call: TRBJ2-4
d_call: NA
v_call: TRBV7-2
cdr3_nt: TGTGCCAGCAGTTTCTCGGGAGCCCGGTACATTCAGTACTTC
cdr3_aa: CASSFSGARYIQYF

clone_size: NA
j_call: TRBJ1-1
d_call: NA
v_call: TRBV5-1
cdr3_nt: TGCGCCAGCAGCTTTGGGTCGAAGGGCACTGAAGCTTTCTTT
cdr3_aa: CASSFGSKGTEAFF

clone_size: many
j_call: TRBJ1-1
d_call: NA
v_call: TRBV30
cdr3_nt: TGTGCCTGGTCTATCGGGAACACTGAAGCTTTCTTT
cdr3_aa: CAWSIGNTEAFF

clone_size: once
j_call: TRBJ1-2
d_call: TRBD1
v_call: TRBV7-2
cdr3_nt: TGTGCCAGCAGCTTATCGGCAGGGGGAAAGGGTGGCTACACCTTC
cdr3_aa: CASSLSAGGKGGYTF

clone_size: NA
j_call: TRBJ2-3
d_call: TRBD2
v_call: TRBV30
cdr3_nt: TGTGCCTGGACTCTAAGCGGGGGGGCCTCCGATACGCAGTATTTT
cdr3_aa: CAWTLSGGASDTQYF

clone_size: NA
j_call: TRBJ2-3
d_call: TRBD2
v_call: TRBV7-8
cdr3_nt: TGTGCCAGCAGCTTAGACGGGGGGGCCGGTACGCAGTATTTT
cdr3_aa: CASSLDGGAGTQYF

clone_size: once
j_call: TRBJ2-3
d_call: NA
v_call: TRBV7-2
cdr3_nt: TGTGCCAGCAGCCCGGGACTTACGACAGATACGCAGTATTTT
cdr3_aa: CASSPGLTTDTQYF

clone_size: NA
j_call: TRBJ2-7
d_call: TRBD1
v_call: TRBV19
cdr3_nt: TGTGCCAGCGCAATCGGACAGGGGGCCTACGAGCAGTACTTC
cdr3_aa: CASAIGQGAYEQYF

clone_size: NA
j_call: TRBJ1-1
d_call: NA
v_call: TRBV4-3
cdr3_nt: TGCGCCAGCAGCCCCCGGGGGGCTGGATCTACTGAAGCTTTCTTT
cdr3_aa: CASSPRGAGSTEAFF

clone_size: NA
j_call: TRBJ1-6
d_call: NA
v_call: TRBV19
cdr3_nt: TGTGCCAGTCATAAGGGCAGCTATAATTCACCCCTCCACTTT
cdr3_aa: CASHKGSYNSPLHF

clone_size: NA
j_call: TRBJ1-1
d_call: NA
v_call: TRBV9
cdr3_nt: TGTGCCAGCAGCGTAGGTGCCCTCACTGAAGCTTTCTTT
cdr3_aa: CASSVGALTEAFF

clone_size: NA
j_call: TRBJ1-4
d_call: TRBD1
v_call: TRBV30
cdr3_nt: TGTGCCTGGTCCGGGACAGGGGGCGCGGGGGTAAAACTGTTTTTT
cdr3_aa: CAWSGTGGAGVKLFF

clone_size: NA
j_call: TRBJ2-7
d_call: NA
v_call: TRBV27
cdr3_nt: TGTGCCAGCAGATCCAGGGTCTCTTCCTACGAGCAGTACTTC
cdr3_aa: CASRSRVSSYEQYF

clone_size: NA
j_call: TRBJ2-2
d_call: NA
v_call: TRBV5-6
cdr3_nt: TGTGCCAGCAGCTTGGGACTTACCGGGGAGCTGTTTTTT
cdr3_aa: CASSLGLTGELFF

clone_size: NA
j_call: TRBJ2-1
d_call: TRBD1
v_call: TRBV24-1
cdr3_nt: TGTGCCACCAGTGATACGCATCAGGGGGTTTTGGGTAATGAGCAGTTCTTC
cdr3_aa: CATSDTHQGVLGNEQFF

clone_size: NA
j_call: TRBJ1-2
d_call: NA
v_call: TRBV6-2/TRBV6-3
cdr3_nt: TGTGCCAGCAGTGGGGGCAGCGCTAACTATGGCTACACCTTC
cdr3_aa: CASSGGSANYGYTF

clone_size: NA
j_call: TRBJ2-2
d_call: TRBD1
v_call: TRBV14
cdr3_nt: TGTGCCAGCAGCCGCCCGGGACAGGGTATCCCCGCGAACACCGGGGAGCTGTTTTTT
cdr3_aa: CASSRPGQGIPANTGELFF

clone_size: once
j_call: TRBJ2-7
d_call: NA
v_call: TRBV29-1
cdr3_nt: TGCAGCGTTGAAGAGGGCGGCCGCCCCAACTTC
cdr3_aa: CSVEEGGRPNF

clone_size: once
j_call: TRBJ2-2
d_call: NA
v_call: TRBV28
cdr3_nt: TGTGCCAGCAGTAACCCTAGCGAGCTGAACACCGGGGAGCTGTTTTTT
cdr3_aa: CASSNPSELNTGELFF

clone_size: NA
j_call: TRBJ2-7
d_call: NA
v_call: TRBV27
cdr3_nt: TGTGCCAGCAGTTTTCCAGGGATGAGCGAGCAGTACTTC
cdr3_aa: CASSFPGMSEQYF

clone_size: NA
j_call: TRBJ2-7
d_call: TRBD1
v_call: TRBV11-3
cdr3_nt: TGTGCCAGCAGCCCCGGACAGGGGGACGGGTACGAGCAGTACTTC
cdr3_aa: CASSPGQGDGYEQYF

clone_size: NA
j_call: TRBJ2-3
d_call: NA
v_call: TRBV7-9
cdr3_nt: TGTGCCAGCAGCGACCCCCGAGATACGCAGTATTTT
cdr3_aa: CASSDPRDTQYF

clone_size: NA
j_call: TRBJ1-2
d_call: TRBD1
v_call: TRBV18
cdr3_nt: TGTGCCAGCTCATCCGACAGGGCTCCTAACTATGGCTACACCTTC
cdr3_aa: CASSSDRAPNYGYTF

clone_size: NA
j_call: TRBJ1-1
d_call: NA
v_call: TRBV18
cdr3_nt: TGTGCCAGCTCAAGCGAGCTCTACACTGAAGCTTTCTTT
cdr3_aa: CASSSELYTEAFF

clone_size: NA
j_call: TRBJ2-2
d_call: NA
v_call: TRBV7-2
cdr3_nt: TGTGCCAGCAGCCGGGACGGCCCCGGGGAGCTGTTTTTT
cdr3_aa: CASSRDGPGELFF

clone_size: NA
j_call: TRBJ1-1
d_call: NA
v_call: TRBV27
cdr3_nt: TGTGCCAGCAGTCCCACCGTTTGGGGAGCTGAAGCTTTCTTT
cdr3_aa: CASSPTVWGAEAFF

clone_size: NA
j_call: TRBJ1-5
d_call: NA
v_call: TRBV28
cdr3_nt: TGTGCCAGCAGTTTAGGGGGGGGTTATAGCAATCAGCCCCAGCATTTT
cdr3_aa: CASSLGGGYSNQPQHF